This TCR beta chain derives from a study of beta chain features in type 1 diabetes. Across the study: When patients were set against healthy donors, age, gender and cell yields were similar. The study, taken as a whole, reports: Moderate yet significant TCRB CDR3 shortening was seen in Type 1 diabetes patients in all four CD4+ subsets.

Every isolated RNA sample was fully reverse transcribed, so sequencing captured expressed TCRB transcripts. Assay: immunoSEQ multiplex PCR; the TCRdb copy retains only in-frame clones and omits some. Of 280,000 or so clones listed, 15% are singletons. For this clone: Its cognate antigen is unknown.

By way of CD45RO/CCR7/CD25/CD127/CD95/CD27, the CD4+ regulatory, stem cell-like memory, central memory and naive cells were sorted. V was clipped by 3 bases and J by 3 bases; unmatched bases: 1. Germline V gene sequence: CDR1 MDHEN, CDR2 SYDVKM. The CDR3 totals 15 residues. The V and J genes are TRBV28 and TRBJ2-1; TRBD2 matches 11 bases. Sequences were obtained from naive CD4+ T cells from blood. The origin of this receptor is a young man with type 1 diabetes. The CDR3 reads CASSFGTSGYNEQFF. CDR3 bases: TGTGCCAGCAGTTTCGGGACTAGCGGCTACAATGAGCAGTTCTTC.